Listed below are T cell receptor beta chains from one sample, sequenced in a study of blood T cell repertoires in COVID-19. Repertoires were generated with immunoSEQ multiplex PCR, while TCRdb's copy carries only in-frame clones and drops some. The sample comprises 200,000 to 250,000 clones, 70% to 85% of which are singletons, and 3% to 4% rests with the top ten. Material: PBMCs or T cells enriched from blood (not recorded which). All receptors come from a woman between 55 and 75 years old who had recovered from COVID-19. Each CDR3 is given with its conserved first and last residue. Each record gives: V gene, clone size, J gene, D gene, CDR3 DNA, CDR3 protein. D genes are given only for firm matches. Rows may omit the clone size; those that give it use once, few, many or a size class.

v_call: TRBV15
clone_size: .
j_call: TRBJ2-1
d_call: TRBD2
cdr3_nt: TGTGCCACCAGCAGACGCCAGCGGGGGAGTTACAATGAGCAGTTCTTC
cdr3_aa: CATSRRQRGSYNEQFF

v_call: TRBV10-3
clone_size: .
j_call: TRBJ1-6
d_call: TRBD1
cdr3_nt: TGTGCCATCAGCATTACAGGGGGCAAGGATTCACCCCTCCACTTT
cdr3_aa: CAISITGGKDSPLHF

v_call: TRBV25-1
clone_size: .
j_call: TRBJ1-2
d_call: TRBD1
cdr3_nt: TGTGCCAGCAGCAGGGGGCAGGGAGGCGGCTACACCTTC
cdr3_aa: CASSRGQGGGYTF

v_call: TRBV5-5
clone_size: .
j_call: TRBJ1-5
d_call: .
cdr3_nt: TGTGCCAGCAGCTCCAATGGGCATCAGCCCCAGCATTTT
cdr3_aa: CASSSNGHQPQHF

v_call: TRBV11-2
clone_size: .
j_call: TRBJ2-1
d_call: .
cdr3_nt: TGTGCCAGCAGCCTAGGACACTTCAATGAGCAGTTCTTC
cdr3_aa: CASSLGHFNEQFF

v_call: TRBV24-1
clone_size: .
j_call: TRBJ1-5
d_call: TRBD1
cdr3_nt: TGTGCCACCAGTGATTCCGGGACAGGGATACCGGGGGGCAATCAGCCCCAGCATTTT
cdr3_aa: CATSDSGTGIPGGNQPQHF

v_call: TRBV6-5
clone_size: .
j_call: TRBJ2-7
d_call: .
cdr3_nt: TGTGCCAGCATGACCCAGGGAAGAACCTACGAGCAGTACTTC
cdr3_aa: CASMTQGRTYEQYF

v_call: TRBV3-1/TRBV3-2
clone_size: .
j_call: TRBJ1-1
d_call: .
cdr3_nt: TGTGCCAGCCAGCCCGGGTATGGGACTGAAGCTTTCTTT
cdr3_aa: CASQPGYGTEAFF

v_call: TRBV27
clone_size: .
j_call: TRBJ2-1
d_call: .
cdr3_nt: TGTGCCAGCAGTTTAGATTCCCAGGGGTCTTACAATGAGCAGTTCTTC
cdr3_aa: CASSLDSQGSYNEQFF

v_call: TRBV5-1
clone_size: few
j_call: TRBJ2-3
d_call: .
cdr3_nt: TGCGCCAGCAGCTTGGGACAAATCACAGATACGCAGTATTTT
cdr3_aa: CASSLGQITDTQYF

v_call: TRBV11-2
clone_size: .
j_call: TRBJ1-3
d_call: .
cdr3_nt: TGTGCCAGCAGCTTATGGGGGCCCCGACACCCCTTCTCTGGAAACACCATATATTTT
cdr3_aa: CASSLWGPRHPFSGNTIYF

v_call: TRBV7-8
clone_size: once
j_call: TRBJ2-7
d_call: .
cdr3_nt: TGTGCCAGCAGCCTAGGGAGGGACAGAGCCTACGAGCAGTACTTC
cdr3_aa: CASSLGRDRAYEQYF

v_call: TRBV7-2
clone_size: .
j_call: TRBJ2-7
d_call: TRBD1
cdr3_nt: TGTGCCAGCAGCTCCAGACAGGGGCGCTACGAGCAGTACTTC
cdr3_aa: CASSSRQGRYEQYF

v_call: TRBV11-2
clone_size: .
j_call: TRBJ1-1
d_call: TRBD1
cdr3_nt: TGTGCCAGCAGCTTACTAGGACTCAGGGGGCTCTACACTGAAGCTTTCTTT
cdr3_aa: CASSLLGLRGLYTEAFF

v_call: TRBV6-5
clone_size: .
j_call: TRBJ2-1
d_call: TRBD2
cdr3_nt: TGTGCCAGCGGCCGGACTAGCGGGGCCTACAATGAGCAGTTCTTC
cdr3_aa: CASGRTSGAYNEQFF

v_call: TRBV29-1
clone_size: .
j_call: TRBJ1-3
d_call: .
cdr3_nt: TGCAGCGTTGATTCGTCTGGAAACACCATATATTTT
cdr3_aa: CSVDSSGNTIYF

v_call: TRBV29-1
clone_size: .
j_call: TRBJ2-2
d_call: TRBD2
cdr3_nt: TGCAGCGTGGAACGCGCGAGCGGGAAGGTCGGGGAGCTGTTTTTT
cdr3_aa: CSVERASGKVGELFF

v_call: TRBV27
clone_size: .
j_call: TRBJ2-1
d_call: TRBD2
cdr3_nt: TGTGCCAGCAGTTCCTTTGGACTAGCGGAAAATGAGCAGTTCTTC
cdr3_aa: CASSSFGLAENEQFF

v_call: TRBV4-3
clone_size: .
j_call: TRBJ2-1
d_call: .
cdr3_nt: TGCGCCAGCAGCCAAGAAAGCGGGTCCTACGGGAATGAGCAGTTCTTC
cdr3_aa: CASSQESGSYGNEQFF

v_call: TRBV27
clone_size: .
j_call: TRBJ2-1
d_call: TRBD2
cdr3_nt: TGTGCCAGCAGACTAGCGGGGGGGCGGGGCAATGAGCAGTTCTTC
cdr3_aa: CASRLAGGRGNEQFF

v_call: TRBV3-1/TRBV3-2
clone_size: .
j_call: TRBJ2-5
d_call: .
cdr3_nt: TGTGCCAGCAGCTACAGTGTGGAGACCCAGTACTTC
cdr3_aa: CASSYSVETQYF

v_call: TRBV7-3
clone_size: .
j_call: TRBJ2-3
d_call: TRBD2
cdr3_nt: TGTGCCAGCAGCCCCGGGACTAGCGGCACAGATACGCAGTATTTT
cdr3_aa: CASSPGTSGTDTQYF

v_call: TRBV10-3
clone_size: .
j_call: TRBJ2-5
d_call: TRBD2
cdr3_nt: TGTGCCACAGCTAGCGGAAGATTACAAGAGACCCAGTACTTC
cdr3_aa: CATASGRLQETQYF

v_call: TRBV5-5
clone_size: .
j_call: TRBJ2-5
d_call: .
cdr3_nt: TGTGCCAGCAGCTTGCTCCAGGGCCAAGAGACCCAGTACTTC
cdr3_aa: CASSLLQGQETQYF

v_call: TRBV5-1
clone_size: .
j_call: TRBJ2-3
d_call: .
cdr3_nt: TGCGCCAGCAGCCCAGGCCCCGCAGAGTCAGATACGCAGTATTTT
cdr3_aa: CASSPGPAESDTQYF

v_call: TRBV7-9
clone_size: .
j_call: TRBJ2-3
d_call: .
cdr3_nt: TGTGCCAATTCGAAGCAGGGGCTTACAGATACGCAGTATTTT
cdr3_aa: CANSKQGLTDTQYF

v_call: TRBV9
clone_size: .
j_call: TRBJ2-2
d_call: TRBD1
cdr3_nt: TGTGCCAGCAGCGCGAGACAGGGGGCGGTCTTCACCGGGGAGCTGTTTTTT
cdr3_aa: CASSARQGAVFTGELFF

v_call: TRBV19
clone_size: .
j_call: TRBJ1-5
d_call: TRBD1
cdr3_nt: TGTGCCAGTCGGACAGGGGGTGGCAATCAGCCCCAGCATTTT
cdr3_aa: CASRTGGGNQPQHF

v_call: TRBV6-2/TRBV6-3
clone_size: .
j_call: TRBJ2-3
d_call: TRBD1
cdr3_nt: TGTGCCAGCAGCACCGGACAGGGGGTTACAGATACGCAGTATTTT
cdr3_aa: CASSTGQGVTDTQYF

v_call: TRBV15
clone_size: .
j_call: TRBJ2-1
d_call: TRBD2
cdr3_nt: TGTGCCACCAGCCAAATACTAGCGGGAGGGTCAAATGAGCAGTTCTTC
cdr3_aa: CATSQILAGGSNEQFF

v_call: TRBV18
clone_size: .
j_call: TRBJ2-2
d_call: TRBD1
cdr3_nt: TGTGCCAGCTCACAGGACAGGGGATCCGGGGAGCTGTTTTTT
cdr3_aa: CASSQDRGSGELFF

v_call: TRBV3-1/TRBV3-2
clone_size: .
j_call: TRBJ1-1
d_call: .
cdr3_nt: TGTGCCAGCAGCCAATTGGAGAGACAGGAAGCTTTCTTT
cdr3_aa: CASSQLERQEAFF

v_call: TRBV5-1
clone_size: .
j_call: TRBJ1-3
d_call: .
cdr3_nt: TGCGCCAGCAGCTTGGACTTCGAAGGGGACACCATATATTTT
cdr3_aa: CASSLDFEGDTIYF

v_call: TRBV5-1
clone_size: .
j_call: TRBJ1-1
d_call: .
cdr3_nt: TGCGCCAGCAGCTCTGATCCTAGGAATGAAGCTTTCTTT
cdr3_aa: CASSSDPRNEAFF

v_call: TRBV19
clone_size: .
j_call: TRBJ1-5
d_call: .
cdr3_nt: TGTGCCAGTAGTATAGATCGAGAGAATCAGCCCCAGCATTTT
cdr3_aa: CASSIDRENQPQHF

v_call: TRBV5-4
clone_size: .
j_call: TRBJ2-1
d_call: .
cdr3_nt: TGTGCCAGCAGCTTGACGGGCTACAATGAGCAGTTCTTC
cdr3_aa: CASSLTGYNEQFF